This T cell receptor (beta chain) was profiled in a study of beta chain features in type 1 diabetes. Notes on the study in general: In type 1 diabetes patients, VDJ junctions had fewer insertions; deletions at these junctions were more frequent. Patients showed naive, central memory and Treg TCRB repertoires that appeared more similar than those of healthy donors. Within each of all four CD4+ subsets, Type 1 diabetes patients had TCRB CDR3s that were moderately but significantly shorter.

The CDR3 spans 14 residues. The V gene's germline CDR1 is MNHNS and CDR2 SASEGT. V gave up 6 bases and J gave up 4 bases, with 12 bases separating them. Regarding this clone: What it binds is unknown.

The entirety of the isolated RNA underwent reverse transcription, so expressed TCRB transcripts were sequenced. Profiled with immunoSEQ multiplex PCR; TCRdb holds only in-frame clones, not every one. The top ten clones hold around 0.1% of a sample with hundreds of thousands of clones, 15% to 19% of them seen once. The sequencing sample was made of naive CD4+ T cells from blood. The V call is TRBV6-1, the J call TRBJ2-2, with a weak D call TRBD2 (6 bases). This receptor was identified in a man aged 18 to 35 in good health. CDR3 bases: TGTGCCAGCAGACACAAGGAGGGCACCGGGGAGCTGTTTTTT. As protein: CASRHKEGTGELFF.